This T cell receptor beta chain is from a study of identical twins. Findings and caveats of the study: There were fewer insertions in abundant cord blood beta clonotypes, but memory repertoires showed no such pattern.

One entry per CDR3 protein results from TCRdb running MiXCR on the 5' RACE reads. The table shows 520,000 or so distinct CDR3 sequences, with 20% to 25% occurring only once. In the case of this clonotype: Its antigen remains unknown.

In every case, the donor was a healthy Caucasian. After removal of 2 bases from V and 5 bases from J, the junction contained 13 bases not matched to a gene. Germline V gene sequence: CDR1 SGHAT, CDR2 FQNNGV. The CDR3 is 17 residues long. These sequences were also reported in another study, on T cells expressing NK-cell markers. From that second work: The study found these clonotypes also leading the CD3+CD56-NKG2C+ fraction in several donors.

The specimen was CD4+ T cells sorted from blood. The receptor comes from a woman aged 18-29 years in good health. The rearrangement joins TRBV11-2 to TRBJ2-7, with 9 nucleotides matching TRBD2. For the CDR3, the DNA is TGTGCCAGCAGCTTATTTCCGGGGCTAGCGGGAAACCACGAGCAGTACTTC. It encodes CASSLFPGLAGNHEQYF.